The clone carrying this T cell receptor beta chain was observed many times. TCRdb itself ran the RT-PCR reads through MiXCR, one entry per CDR3 protein. Among about 680,000 distinct CDR3 sequences listed, 12% to 15% were seen once. Per germline, CDR1 SGDLS and CDR2 YYNGEE. The CDR3 loop spans 13 amino acids. V lost 3 bases to trimming and J lost 8 bases, with 13 bases between them. This clonotype originated in a female donor in good health, serving as a healthy control. The sequenced sample consisted of memory CD4+ T cells from blood. The chain is built from TRBV9 and TRBJ2-3; TRBD1 might be the D (6 bases). In DNA, the CDR3 is TGTGCCAGCAGCGGGACAGTTTCGGGTACGCAGTATTTT. It is translated as CASSGTVSGTQYF.